This TCR beta chain was profiled in a study of blood T cell repertoires in COVID-19. Study-wide background: Collection of acute and convalescent COVID-19 samples took place in the United States, Italy and Spain. T cells, B-cell-depleted T cells, or PBMCs provided the cDNA or gDNA that served as material.

Germline V gene lookup returns CDR1 SGHTA and CDR2 FQGNSA. The CDR3 has 17 amino acids. V gave up 5 bases and J gave up 11 bases; unmatched junction bases: 15. Original processing methods: Nucleated cell number was recorded as an estimate derived from reference gene primer amplification. Sequencing was performed with immunoSEQ multiplex PCR; in TCRdb, only in-frame clones are kept and a portion is missing. D and trimming come from the DNA, and the V and J calls and clone size come from that table. The sample consists of about 140,000 clones, more than 75% of them appearing once. This TCR was sampled from a woman in her thirties or forties with acute or convalescent COVID-19. The chain is built from TRBV7-2 and TRBJ2-7; TRBD2 aligns across 16 bases. The sequenced sample was peripheral blood. This CDR3 reads CASSPAFSGTSGRAEYF. Written as DNA, the CDR3 is TGTGCCAGCAGCCCTGCGTTTTCCGGGACTAGCGGGAGGGCAGAGTACTTC.